This T cell receptor (beta chain) appears in the sequencing data of a study of cytomegalovirus exposure and HLA in healthy donors. Use of 60 Vbeta and 13 Jbeta primers characterized the PCR. Sequencing used immunoSEQ multiplex PCR; TCRdb keeps in-frame clones, though not all of them. The sample has 150,000 or so clones, more than 80% seen once. This receptor was identified in a woman aged 18-29 years in good health and CMV-seropositive. The specimen was PBMCs.

The CDR3 spells CAWSFSGGYETQYF. CDR3 nucleotide sequence: TGTGCCTGGAGTTTCAGCGGGGGATATGAGACCCAGTACTTC. The chain joins TRBV30 to TRBJ2-5; 8 nucleotides line up with TRBD2. Germline trimming cut 2 bases from V and 5 bases from J; bases unmatched to any gene: 7. The CDR3 covers 14 residues. The germline CDR1 and CDR2 sequences are GTSNPN and SVGIG (reference sequence).